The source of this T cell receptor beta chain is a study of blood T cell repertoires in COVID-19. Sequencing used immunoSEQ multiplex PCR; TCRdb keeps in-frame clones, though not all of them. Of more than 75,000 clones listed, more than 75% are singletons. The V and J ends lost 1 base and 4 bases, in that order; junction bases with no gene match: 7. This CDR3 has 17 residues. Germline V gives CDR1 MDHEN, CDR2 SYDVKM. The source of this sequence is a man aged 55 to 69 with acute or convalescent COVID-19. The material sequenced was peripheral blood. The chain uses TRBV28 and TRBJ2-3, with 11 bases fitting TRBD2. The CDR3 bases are TGTGCCAGCAGTTTATATACTAGCGGGAGCCGGTCAGATACGCAGTATTTT. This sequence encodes CASSLYTSGSRSDTQYF.